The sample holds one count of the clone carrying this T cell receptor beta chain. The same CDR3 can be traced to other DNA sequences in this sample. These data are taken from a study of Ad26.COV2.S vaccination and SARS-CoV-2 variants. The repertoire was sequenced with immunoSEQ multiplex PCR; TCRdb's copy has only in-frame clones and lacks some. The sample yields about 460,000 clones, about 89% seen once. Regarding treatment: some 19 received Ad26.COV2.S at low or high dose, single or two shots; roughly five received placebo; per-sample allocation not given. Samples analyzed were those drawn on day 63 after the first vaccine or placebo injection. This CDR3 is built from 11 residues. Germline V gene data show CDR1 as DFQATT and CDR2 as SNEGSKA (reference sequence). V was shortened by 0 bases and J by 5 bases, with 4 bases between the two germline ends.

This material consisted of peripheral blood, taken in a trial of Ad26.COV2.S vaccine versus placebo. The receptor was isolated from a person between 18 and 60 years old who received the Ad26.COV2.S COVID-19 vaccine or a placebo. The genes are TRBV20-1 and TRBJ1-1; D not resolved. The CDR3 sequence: CSARDLTEAFF. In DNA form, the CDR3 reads TGCAGTGCTAGAGATCTAACTGAAGCTTTCTTT.